The 19 T cell receptor beta chains in this list originate from one sample, sequenced in a study of shared clonotypes between healthy human individuals. Method: immunoSEQ multiplex PCR; TCRdb's copy keeps in-frame clones and lacks some. Of millions of clones in the sample, around 95% were seen once. The sequenced sample was naive CD4+ T cells sorted from blood. Subset here: CD45RA+ positively selected. All receptors derive from a man aged 18-30 years in good health.

This sequence joins TRBV18 and TRBJ1-5, with D unresolved. Germline loops: CDR1 KGHSH, CDR2 LQKENI. CDR3 size: 13 residues. V lost 3 bases to trimming and J lost 9 bases, with 12 bases between them. CDR3 bases: TGTGCCAGCTCACCGGAATACCTTCGGCCCCAGCATTTT. It specifies CASSPEYLRPQHF. Combining the CDR3 with reference TRBV18 and TRBJ1-5 gives the whole variable domain NAGVMQNPRHLVRRRGQEARLRCSPMKGHSHVYWYRQLPEEGLKFMVYLQKENIIDESGMPKERFSAEFPKEGPSILRIQQVVRGDSAAYFCASSPEYLRPQHFGDGTRLSIL.

For this clone: Other DNA sequences in this sample translate to the same CDR3. The chain recombines TRBV10-3 with TRBJ1-5; 7 positions agree with TRBD1. The V gene's germline CDR1 is ENHRY and CDR2 SYGVKD. The CDR3 is 14 amino acids. Trimming removed 4 bases from V and 7 bases from J; junction bases left unmatched: 7. The CDR3 DNA reads TGTGCCATCAGTGGGGGGCAGGGGGACCAGCCCCAGCATTTT. Its protein is CAISGGQGDQPQHF.

CDR3 residues: CAISEGPGGYNTIYF. The CDR3 DNA reads as TGTGCCATCAGTGAGGGCCCAGGGGGGTATAACACCATATATTTT. The chain links TRBV10-3 to TRBJ1-3; 7 bases are shared with TRBD1. The V gene's germline CDR1 is ENHRY and CDR2 SYGVKD. The CDR3 runs 15 residues. The J segment lost 7 bases and the V segment lost 2 bases, leaving 8 bases of the junction unmatched.

The rearrangement uses TRBV11-3 and TRBJ2-5, with a possible D match to TRBD2 (6 bases). The germline gives CDR1 SGHNT, CDR2 YENEEA. V dropped 0 bases and J dropped 4 bases, with 9 bases sitting between them. CDR3 length: 14 residues. The CDR3 region has the DNA TGTGCCAGCAGCTTAGACAAGCGGGCAGAGACCCAGTACTTC. Translated: CASSLDKRAETQYF.

This chain connects TRBV5-6 to TRBJ2-2; no definite D call. Germline values: CDR1 SGHDT, CDR2 YYEEEE. The CDR3 contains 15 residues. Trimming left V 1 base short and J 0 bases short, with 7 bases between. The CDR3 nucleotides read TGTGCCAGCAGCTTGAAGCCAGCGAACACCGGGGAGCTGTTTTTT. It translates to CASSLKPANTGELFF.

This clone occurred once. The chain employs TRBV5-4 and TRBJ1-2; D is unclear. CDR1 is SGHNT and CDR2 is YYREEE in the germline V gene (reference sequence). CDR3 length: 13 residues. V was cut by 0 bases and J by 8 bases, with 11 bases left in between. The CDR3 region has the DNA TGTGCCAGCAGCTTGGACCCTCGGGGAGGCTACACCTTC. Translated, it gives CASSLDPRGGYTF.

This clone has only one observation. V usage is TRBV11-2 and J usage is TRBJ2-3; D is perhaps TRBD1 or TRBD2 (5 bases each). CDR3 length equals 14 residues. CDR1 and CDR2 from the germline V gene are SGHAT and FQNNGV. Trimming removed 5 bases from V and 1 base from J, with 10 bases in between. CDR3 protein: CASSRDRGTDTQYF. CDR3 in DNA: TGTGCCAGCAGCAGGGACCGGGGCACAGATACGCAGTATTTT.

The chain uses TRBV6-6 and TRBJ1-3; D uncertain. CDR3 length equals 14 residues. The germline V gene has CDR1 MNHNY and CDR2 SVGAGI (reference sequence). Trimming removed 0 bases from V and 4 bases from J, with 7 bases in between. This chain's CDR3 is CASSYSPTGNTIYF. Here the CDR3 DNA reads TGTGCCAGCAGTTACTCCCCGACAGGAAACACCATATATTTT.

The V and J genes are TRBV5-1 and TRBJ1-2; TRBD1 matches 8 bases. The CDR3 spans 16 residues. The J segment lost 7 bases and the V segment lost 3 bases, leaving 14 bases of the junction unmatched. Germline-derived CDR1 and CDR2 are SGHRS and YFSETQ. The CDR3, as DNA: TGCGCCAGCAGCTCGGGAGACCGGGACAGGACCTCTGGCTACACCTTC. Protein sequence: CASSSGDRDRTSGYTF.

J is TRBJ2-1 and V is TRBV5-4; 13 positions agree with TRBD2. This CDR3 is 17 amino acids long. The germline CDR1 and CDR2 sequences are SGHNT and YYREEE (reference sequence). Unmatched junction bases numbered 8, after V lost 6 bases and J lost 2 bases. The CDR3 here is CASTQTSGGITYNEQFF. CDR3 bases: TGTGCCAGCACCCAGACTAGCGGGGGGATTACCTACAATGAGCAGTTCTTC.

Details on this clone: Other nucleotide sequences in the sample specify the same CDR3. The chain links TRBV5-4 to TRBJ2-3; TRBD2 matches 9 bases. The CDR3 is made up of 17 amino acids. The trim removed 1 base at V and 0 bases at J, leaving 6 bases unmatched. Germline CDR1 is SGHNT and CDR2 is YYREEE (reference sequence). CDR3 protein: CASSLRLAGPSTDTQYF. CDR3 nucleotides: TGTGCCAGCAGCTTGCGCCTAGCGGGACCTAGCACAGATACGCAGTATTTT.

The chain links TRBV5-1 to TRBJ2-3; TRBD2 aligns across 14 bases. CDR1 is SGHRS and CDR2 is YFSETQ in the germline V gene. CDR3 length: 16 residues. The V gene end was trimmed by 3 bases and the J gene end by 5 bases; junction bases not matched to a gene: 5. This CDR3 is CASSSLGLAGGDTQYF. The CDR3 nucleotides are TGCGCCAGCAGCTCCCTCGGACTAGCGGGAGGAGATACGCAGTATTTT. The whole variable domain, filled in from reference TRBV5-1 and TRBJ2-3, reads KAGVTQTPRYLIKTRGQQVTLSCSPISGHRSVSWYQQTPGQGLQFLFEYFSETQRNKGNFPGRFSGRQFSNSRSEMNVSTLELGDSALYLCASSSLGLAGGDTQYFGPGTRLTVL.

About this clone itself: This sample includes further DNA sequences coding for the same CDR3. The V call is TRBV27, the J call TRBJ2-2, with D unclear. The CDR3 loop spans 14 amino acids. Deletions cut 2 bases from V and 1 base from J, with 5 bases between. Germline CDR1 MNHEY, CDR2 SMNVEV (reference sequence). The CDR3 sequence: CASSLGRNTGELFF. The CDR3 coding sequence is TGTGCCAGCAGTTTAGGGCGGAACACCGGGGAGCTGTTTTTT.

The rearrangement links TRBV7-9 to TRBJ2-1, with 11 bases that match TRBD2. Germline CDR1 reads SEHNR; CDR2 reads FQNEAQ (reference sequence). J gave up 7 bases and V 7 bases, and 12 bases lay outside the gene matches. The CDR3 sequence is 16 residues long. The CDR3 DNA sequence: TGTGCCAGCACCACCACTAGCGGGAGCCCCGGGAATGAGCAGTTCTTC. Its translation is CASTTTSGSPGNEQFF.

The gene calls are TRBV19 and TRBJ2-5; D ambiguous. The CDR3 spans 15 residues. Germline CDR1 and CDR2: LNHDA and SQIVND (reference sequence). V was pared by 0 bases and J by 0 bases, with 8 bases between. The CDR3 sequence is CASSIDSAYQETQYF. The DNA for the CDR3 is TGTGCCAGTAGTATAGATTCCGCATACCAAGAGACCCAGTACTTC.

J is TRBJ2-3 and V is TRBV18, with 9 nucleotides matching TRBD2. The germline CDR1 and CDR2 sequences are KGHSH and LQKENI. This CDR3 has 15 residues. Trimming cost V 1 base and J 2 bases; bases outside gene matches: 1. CDR3 DNA: TGTGCCAGCTCACCACAGCGGGAGGTCACAGATACGCAGTATTTT. This sequence encodes CASSPQREVTDTQYF. Supplemented by reference TRBV18 and TRBJ2-3, the full variable domain reads NAGVMQNPRHLVRRRGQEARLRCSPMKGHSHVYWYRQLPEEGLKFMVYLQKENIIDESGMPKERFSAEFPKEGPSILRIQQVVRGDSAAYFCASSPQREVTDTQYFGPGTRLTVL.

The chain carries TRBV11-2 and TRBJ2-5; the D is unclear. CDR1 is SGHAT, CDR2 FQNNGV, per germline. The V gene lost 0 bases and the J gene lost 14 bases, with 16 bases spanning the gap. The CDR3 covers 13 residues. The CDR3, as DNA: TGTGCCAGCAGCTTAGATTCGACACATATCTCTTACTTC. It translates to CASSLDSTHISYF. Full variable domain (outside the CDR3, taken from reference TRBV11-2 and TRBJ2-5): EAGVAQSPRYKIIEKRQSVAFWCNPISGHATLYWYQQILGQGPKLLIQFQNNGVVDDSQLPKDRFSAERLKGVDSTLKIQPAKLEDSAVYLCASSLDSTHISYFGPGTRLLVL.

This clone appeared a single time. This CDR3 is CASSLPDSYNEQFF. The CDR3 coding sequence is TGCGCCAGCAGCTTGCCTGACTCCTACAATGAGCAGTTCTTC. The genes are TRBV5-1 and TRBJ2-1; D is uncertain. V was cut by 1 base and J by 0 bases, with 5 bases left in between. CDR1 and CDR2 from the germline V gene are SGHRS and YFSETQ. This CDR3 comprises 14 residues.

The rearrangement joins TRBV6-6 to TRBJ2-7; 11 bases line up with TRBD1. V gave up 8 bases and J gave up 2 bases; unmatched junction bases: 11. CDR3 length: 16 residues. Germline V gives CDR1 MNHNY, CDR2 SVGAGI (reference sequence). The CDR3 sequence: CASSYSGQGGPYEQYF. In DNA form, the CDR3 reads TGTGCCAGCTCCTATTCGGGACAGGGGGGTCCCTACGAGCAGTACTTC.